This entry concerns a single TCR beta chain. What it binds is not known. Sequencing was performed with immunoSEQ multiplex PCR; in TCRdb, only in-frame clones are kept and a portion is missing. The sample shows about 97,000 clones, 85% to 95% of them seen only once. The data originate from a study of graft-versus-host responses after intestinal transplantation. Overall study findings and caveats: Within allografts, high graft-versus-host to host-versus-graft clonal ratios were seen among patients with graft-donor T cell macrochimerism.

CDR1 MNHEY and CDR2 SVGAGI come from the germline V gene. The CDR3 covers 16 residues. Trimming took 2 bases from V and 3 from J; bases not matched to a gene: 7. This rearrangement joins TRBV6-5 to TRBJ2-7; 10 bases map to TRBD1. This material consisted of unstimulated CD8+ T cells sorted from spleen or lymph node cells, taken before transplant. The receptor was isolated from a human donor who was the organ donor for an intestinal transplant. This chain's CDR3 is CASSYRPGTGVYEQYF. Here the CDR3 DNA reads TGTGCCAGCAGTTACCGACCCGGGACAGGGGTCTACGAGCAGTACTTC.